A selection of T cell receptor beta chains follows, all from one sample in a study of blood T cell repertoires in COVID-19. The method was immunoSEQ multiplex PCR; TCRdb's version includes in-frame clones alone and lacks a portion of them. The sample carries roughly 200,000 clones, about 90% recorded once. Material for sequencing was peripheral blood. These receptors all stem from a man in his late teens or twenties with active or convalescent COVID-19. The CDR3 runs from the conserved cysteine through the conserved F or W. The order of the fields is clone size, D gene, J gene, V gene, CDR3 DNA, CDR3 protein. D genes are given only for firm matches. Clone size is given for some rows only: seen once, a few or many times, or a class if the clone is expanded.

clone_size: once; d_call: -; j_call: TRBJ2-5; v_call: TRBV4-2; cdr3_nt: TGTGCCAGCAGCCAAGATCCGACAGGAGGCCCCGAAGAGACCCAGTACTTC; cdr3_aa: CASSQDPTGGPEETQYF
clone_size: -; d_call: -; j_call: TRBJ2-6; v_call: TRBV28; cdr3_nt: TGTGCCAGCAGTTTCGACGGAGGCAAAGGGGCCAACGTCCTGACTTTC; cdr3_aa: CASSFDGGKGANVLTF
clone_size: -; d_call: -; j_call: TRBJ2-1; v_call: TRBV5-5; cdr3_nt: TGTGCCAGCAGCTTAGGCCACAGCTCCTACAATGAGCAGTTCTTC; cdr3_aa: CASSLGHSSYNEQFF
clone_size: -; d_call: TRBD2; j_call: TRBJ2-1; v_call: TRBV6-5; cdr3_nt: TGTGCCAGCGGGGGGGTTACAGATTACAATGAGCAGTTCTTC; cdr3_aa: CASGGVTDYNEQFF
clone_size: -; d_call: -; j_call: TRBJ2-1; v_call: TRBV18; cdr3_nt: TGTGCCAGCTCACCCCCCTCGGGCAATGAGCAGTTCTTC; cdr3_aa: CASSPPSGNEQFF
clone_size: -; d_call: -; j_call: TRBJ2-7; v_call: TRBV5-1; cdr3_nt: TGCGCCAGCAGCTTGGAGATCAGGGGGACTTCGAACTACGAGCAGTACTTC; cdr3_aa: CASSLEIRGTSNYEQYF
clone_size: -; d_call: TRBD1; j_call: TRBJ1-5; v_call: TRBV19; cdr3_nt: TGTGCCAGTAGTACACAAACAGGGGGGAATCAGCCCCAGCATTTT; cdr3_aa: CASSTQTGGNQPQHF
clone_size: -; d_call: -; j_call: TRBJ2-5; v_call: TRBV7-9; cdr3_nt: TGTGCCAGCAGCCCCCGGCCATCAGGGGCCCAGTACTTC; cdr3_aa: CASSPRPSGAQYF
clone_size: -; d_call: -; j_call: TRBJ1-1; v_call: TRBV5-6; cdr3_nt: TGTGCCAGCAGCCGGGGGTTCGTAAGGAACACTGAAGCTTTCTTT; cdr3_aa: CASSRGFVRNTEAFF
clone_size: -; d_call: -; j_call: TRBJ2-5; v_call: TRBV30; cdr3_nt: TGTGCCTGGGGCACTAGTAAAGAGACCCAGTACTTC; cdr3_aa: CAWGTSKETQYF
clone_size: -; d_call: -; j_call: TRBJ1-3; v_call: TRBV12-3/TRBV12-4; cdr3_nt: TGTGCCACCAGGATCGGTGGAAACACCATATATTTT; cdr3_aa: CATRIGGNTIYF